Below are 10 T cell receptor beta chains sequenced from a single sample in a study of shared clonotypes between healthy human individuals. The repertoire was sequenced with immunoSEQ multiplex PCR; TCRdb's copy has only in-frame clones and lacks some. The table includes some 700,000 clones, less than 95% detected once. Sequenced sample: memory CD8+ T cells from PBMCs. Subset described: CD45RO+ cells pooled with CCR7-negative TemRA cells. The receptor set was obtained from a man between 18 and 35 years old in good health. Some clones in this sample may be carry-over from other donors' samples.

CDR3 amino acids: CASSPMTGNGYTF. CDR3 nucleotides: TGTGCCAGCAGTCCAATGACAGGGAATGGCTACACCTTC. V usage is TRBV27 and J usage is TRBJ1-2, with 7 positions matching TRBD1. The CDR3 length is 13 residues. The germline gives CDR1 MNHEY, CDR2 SMNVEV (reference sequence). The V segment lost 5 bases and the J segment 6 bases; nucleotides outside the gene matches: 6.

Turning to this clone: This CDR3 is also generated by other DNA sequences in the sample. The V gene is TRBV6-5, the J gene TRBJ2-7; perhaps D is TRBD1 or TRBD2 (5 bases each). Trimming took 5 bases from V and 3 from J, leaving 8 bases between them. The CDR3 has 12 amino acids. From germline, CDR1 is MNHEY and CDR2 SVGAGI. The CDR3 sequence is CASSPGGYEQYF. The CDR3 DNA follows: TGTGCCAGCAGTCCTGGGGGCTACGAGCAGTACTTC.

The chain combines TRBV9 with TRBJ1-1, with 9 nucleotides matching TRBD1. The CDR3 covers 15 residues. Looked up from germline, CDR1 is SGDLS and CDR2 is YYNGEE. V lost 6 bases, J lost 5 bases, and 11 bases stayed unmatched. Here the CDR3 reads CASKTGQGPGTEAFF. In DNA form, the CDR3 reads TGTGCCAGCAAGACTGGACAGGGGCCAGGAACTGAAGCTTTCTTT.

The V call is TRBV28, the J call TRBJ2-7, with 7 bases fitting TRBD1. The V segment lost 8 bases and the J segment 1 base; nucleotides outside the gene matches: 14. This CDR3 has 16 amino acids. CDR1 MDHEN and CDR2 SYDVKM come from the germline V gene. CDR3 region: CASAVPTTGQSYEQYF. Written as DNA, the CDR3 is TGTGCCAGCGCTGTACCGACCACGGGACAGTCCTACGAGCAGTACTTC. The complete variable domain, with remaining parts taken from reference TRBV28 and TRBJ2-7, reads DVKVTQSSRYLVKRTGEKVFLECVQDMDHENMFWYRQDPGLGLRLIYFSYDVKMKEKGDIPEGYSVSREKKERFSLILESASTNQTSMYLCASAVPTTGQSYEQYFGPGTRLTVT.

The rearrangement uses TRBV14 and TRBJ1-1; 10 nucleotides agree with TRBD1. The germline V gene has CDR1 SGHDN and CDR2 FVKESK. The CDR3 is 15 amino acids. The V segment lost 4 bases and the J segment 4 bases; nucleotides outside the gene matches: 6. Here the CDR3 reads CASSPLGQGITEAFF. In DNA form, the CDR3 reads TGTGCCAGCAGCCCGCTGGGACAGGGGATCACTGAAGCTTTCTTT.

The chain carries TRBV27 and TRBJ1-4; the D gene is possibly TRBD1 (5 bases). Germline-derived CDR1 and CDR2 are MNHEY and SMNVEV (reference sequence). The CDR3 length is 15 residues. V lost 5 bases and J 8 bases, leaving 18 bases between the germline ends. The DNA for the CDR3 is TGTGCCAGCAGTCCCATATGGGGGATCGGCGAAAAACTGTTTTTT. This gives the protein CASSPIWGIGEKLFF.

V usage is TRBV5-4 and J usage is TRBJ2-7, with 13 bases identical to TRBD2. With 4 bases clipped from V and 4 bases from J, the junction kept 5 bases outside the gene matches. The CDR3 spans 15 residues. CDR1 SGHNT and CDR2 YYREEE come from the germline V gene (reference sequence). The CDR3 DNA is TGTGCCAGCAGCATATGGACTAGCGGGAGTTACGAGCAGTACTTC. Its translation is CASSIWTSGSYEQYF.

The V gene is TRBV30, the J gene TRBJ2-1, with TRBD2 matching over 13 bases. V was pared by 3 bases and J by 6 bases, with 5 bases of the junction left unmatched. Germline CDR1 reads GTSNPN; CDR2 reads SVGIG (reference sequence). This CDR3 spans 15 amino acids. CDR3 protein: CAWSQTSGRFNEQFF. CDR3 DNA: TGTGCCTGGAGCCAGACTAGCGGGAGGTTCAATGAGCAGTTCTTC.

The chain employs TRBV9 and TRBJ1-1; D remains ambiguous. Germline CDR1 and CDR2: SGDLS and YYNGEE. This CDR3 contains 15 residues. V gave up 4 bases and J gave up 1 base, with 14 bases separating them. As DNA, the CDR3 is TGTGCCAGCAGCCCCAGTAGGACTCAGAACACTGAAGCTTTCTTT. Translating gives CASSPSRTQNTEAFF.

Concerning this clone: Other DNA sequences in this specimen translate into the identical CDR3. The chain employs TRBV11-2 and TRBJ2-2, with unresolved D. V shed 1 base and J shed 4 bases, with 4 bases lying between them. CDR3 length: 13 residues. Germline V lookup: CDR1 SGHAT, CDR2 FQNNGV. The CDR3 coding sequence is TGTGCCAGCAGCTTAGTAGTCACCGGGGAGCTGTTTTTT. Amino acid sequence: CASSLVVTGELFF.